This TCR beta chain was sequenced for a study of cytomegalovirus exposure and HLA in healthy donors (dated 2017 in TCRdb). General notes on the study: An earlier analysis of several hundred of the donors reported 276 Gb of sequence data and 100 million to 120 million unique TCR beta sequences obtained from 180 million or so T cells. An early release that covered 500 to 800 HLA-typed donors contained around 300 gigabases of sequencing data and approximately 85 million unique TCR sequences. Of the approximately 400 genotyped donors, about 80% fell in the genetic ancestry cluster associated with self-reported Caucasian donors. The study was designed to test whether signatures of past pathogen exposure could be identified by cataloging public T cell receptors. The study used immunosequencing to profile the T cell repertoires of approximately 650 subjects and linked those repertoires to cytomegalovirus serostatus. In addition to the first cohort of approximately 650 subjects, a separate validation cohort of 120 different subjects was used. The study combined high-throughput TCR immunosequencing, statistical association of individual TCRs with disease status, and machine learning to predict cytomegalovirus infection status. A later analysis re-analyzed previously published TCR beta repertoires from 600 to 850 donors and added high-resolution HLA genotyping to study TCR occurrence patterns. Rather than drawing on any new phenotypic data, the later analysis identified candidate immune exposures from TCR beta sequences and the way those sequences occurred across donors. In an earlier analysis of a few hundred of the donors, high-throughput TCR beta sequencing was used to judge whether each TCR beta V gene segment behaved as functional or pseudogenic. Donor age, sex, ethnicity and CMV serostatus were compiled together with the repertoire data. A later genetic analysis used genome-wide SNP genotypes for about 65% of the roughly 700 donors, treating that subset as a discovery cohort. All discovery cohort repertoires had been generated using a single sequencing platform. Both class I and class II loci were covered by HLA typing, at four-digit resolution. Typing coverage varied by locus: roughly 629-640 donors for A, B, C, DRB1 and DQB1; about 520 for DQA1; 606 for DPA1; some 470 for DPB1. Five DR-DQ haplotypes were handled as single units for association and clustering because linkage in the cohort was strong. Among some 410 genotyped donors of the cohort, an average of approximately 240,000 unique TCR beta nucleotide sequences was sequenced per donor, of which approximately 18% were non-productive.

With regard to this clone: Its binding antigen is unknown. No much larger clone exists at a distance of one base, and base qualities are not known.

The germline V gene yields SGDLS for CDR1 and YYNGEE for CDR2. The CDR3 numbers 15 residues from cysteine through phenylalanine. The DNA shown is the 45-base CDR3, in frame from base 1. V sheds 4 bases and J sheds 5 bases, leaving 16 bases between their ends. The cohort consisted of more than 650 healthy bone marrow donors. At the time of sampling, every cohort member was nominally healthy, though immune exposures that went unrecorded were likely present. The donor was CMV seropositive and belonged to the group of more than 250 seropositive cohort members. Every donor gave a peripheral blood sample, and the peripheral blood mononuclear cells from that sample were used for TCR beta sequencing. Genomic DNA was extracted from the blood cell samples with the Qiagen DNeasy Blood Extraction Kit. Libraries came from the immunoSEQ multiplex PCR assay. The multiplex PCR relied on a mix of 60 forward primers for TCR Vbeta segments and 13 reverse primers for TCR Jbeta segments. The CDR3 region of rearranged TCR beta genes was amplified from genomic DNA by a multiplex PCR assay. The Illumina HiSeq System was used to sequence the amplified TCR beta libraries as 87-base-pair reads. The paper's data handling went like this. Across the 670 or so repertoires, a later analysis counted tens of millions of unique TCR beta chains, 9.5 million to 12 million of which were shared by at least two donors. Raw reads were error-corrected and collapsed into unique sequences with a nearest-neighbor algorithm that merged closely related sequences to remove PCR and sequencing errors. To assign V, D and J gene segments, CDR3 sequences were aligned to IMGT reference sequences. For a sequence to be retained, a match of at least six nucleotides was required to both a V gene segment and a J gene segment. Rearrangements were called productive when the CDR3 lacked stop codons and stayed in frame with V and J; all others were non-productive. Following IMGT convention, CDR3 was defined as the stretch from the second conserved V-encoded cysteine to the conserved J-encoded phenylalanine. The earlier analysis of some 550 of the donors excluded any sequence lacking an unambiguous match to a single V gene segment. In an earlier analysis of 587 of the donors, V segments were called functional above 56.7% productive rearrangements and were called segregating when the between-donor standard deviation exceeded 5%. A statistical classification framework was built for diagnosing cytomegalovirus status from the catalog of TCR beta chain sequences. A later analysis assigned V and J genes by comparing TCR nucleotide sequences with IMGT/GENE-DB human TR gene sequences. In a later analysis, CDR3 sequences and most-parsimonious VDJ recombination scenarios were assigned using the TCRdist pipeline. In a later analysis, each TCR beta chain was defined by its CDR3 amino acid sequence together with its V-gene family, and reads without a unique V-gene family were excluded. As a way to deal with suspected cross-contamination and a sequencing artifact, a later analysis dropped 500 to 700 nucleotide sequences that were highly shared and had low generation probability. For each public chain, a later analysis derived a clonal expansion index from normalized ranks of inferred template counts within each repertoire. In a later analysis, generation probabilities were computed with a VDJ recombination model fitted to out-of-frame rearrangements, and the resulting probabilities were checked against IGoR. In a later analysis, TCR-TCR, TCR-HLA and TCR-CMV co-occurrence was scored with hypergeometric tests, and a repertoire-size bias correction was applied to TCR pairs. In a later analysis, false discovery rates were estimated by permuting HLA or CMV assignments 20 times. In a later analysis, co-occurring TCRs were grouped using DBSCAN, and TCRdist sequence similarity was added for clustering within HLA-allele-positive subsets. Repertoires with fewer than 30,000 or more than 120,000 public chains, plus five repertoires with anomalous nucleotide sharing, were excluded from co-occurrence clustering. Here the immuneACCESS table is served through TCRdb, limited to in-frame sequences with V and J called. Missing clones are a known gap in these copies; in checked studies unresolved V genes cover under half, and the rest lacks a known reason. That table supplies the V and J calls and clone size; D and trimming were determined from the DNA. This sample lists about 76,000 clones; more than 70% were detected once. Of the sample, about 2.7% is held by the ten largest clones.

Beyond this particular receptor, the publication reports: It was suggested by the authors that the approach could potentially be generalized to other disease states and immunological phenotypes. The presence/absence analyses assumed that sequencing depth was roughly uniform across donors, and that assumption may not be true. A later genetic analysis associated a missense DCLRE1C variant with V-gene and J-gene trimming of TCR beta chains, and an independent cohort replicated the association. The study listed around 160 TCR beta chains as associated with cytomegalovirus. A later analysis associated 16,951 TCR beta sequences with specific HLA alleles at a false discovery rate of 0.05. Linkage disequilibrium might explain the correlated functional status among segregating V segments, but an unknown experimental factor could not be excluded. When HLA alleles, especially DR and DQ, strongly co-occurred, TCR associations were difficult to assign to individual alleles. A later analysis found that most CMV-associated TCR beta chains appeared HLA-restricted, with HLA associations seemingly driven largely by CMV exposure. Because some donors lacked HLA typing at each locus, the association tests relied only on the typed subset. CMV serostatus was the only immune exposure information available for the cohort. The classifier was reported to diagnose cytomegalovirus status with high specificity and sensitivity in both the original cohort and the validation cohort. In a later analysis, TCR association rates were found to vary across HLA loci, with the most associated TCRs seen for DRB1 alleles and the fewest for HLA-C alleles. Over 15 rarely observed V segments, including chromosome 9 orphons, were excluded from the earlier analysis of several hundred of the donors because counts were too low. A cluster of highly shared sequence variants was judged likely to represent a technical artifact of the sequencing pipeline. A further reported finding was that TCR beta sequences accurately predicted the HLA-A and HLA-B alleles for most subjects in the first cohort. A later analysis reported that several top co-occurrence clusters appeared linked to parvovirus B19, influenza, CMV and Epstein-Barr virus. Some IMGT-functional V segments, including TRBV6-2 and TRBV6-3, could not be distinguished by the 87-base-pair reads and were therefore excluded. Most TCR sequences were observed very rarely across donors, whereas some public TCRs were present in many individuals. Compared with the 666-donor mean, donors in an Asian-associated ancestry cluster had fewer N-insertions in productive TCRs, according to a later genetic analysis. In vitro tests confirmed that three of the cytomegalovirus-associated TCR beta chains recognize cytomegalovirus antigens. In a later analysis, HLA-associated TCR beta chains were found to be more clonally expanded and to have lower generation probabilities than equally common non-associated chains. In an earlier analysis of under 600 of the donors, most TCR beta V segments were observed in productive rearrangements about 87% or about 30% of the time, broadly matching IMGT annotations. This cohort had only TCR beta chains sequenced, and the lack of alpha or paired-chain data limited which features could be detected.

The sequenced material came from PBMCs. The sequence derives from a male donor in good health and CMV-seropositive. The chain couples TRBV9 to TRBJ2-1; the D gene remains uncertain. Read as DNA, the sequence is TGTGCCAGCAGCAGCGTAGCATACGGAAACAATGAGCAGTTCTTC. The translation is CASSSVAYGNNEQFF.